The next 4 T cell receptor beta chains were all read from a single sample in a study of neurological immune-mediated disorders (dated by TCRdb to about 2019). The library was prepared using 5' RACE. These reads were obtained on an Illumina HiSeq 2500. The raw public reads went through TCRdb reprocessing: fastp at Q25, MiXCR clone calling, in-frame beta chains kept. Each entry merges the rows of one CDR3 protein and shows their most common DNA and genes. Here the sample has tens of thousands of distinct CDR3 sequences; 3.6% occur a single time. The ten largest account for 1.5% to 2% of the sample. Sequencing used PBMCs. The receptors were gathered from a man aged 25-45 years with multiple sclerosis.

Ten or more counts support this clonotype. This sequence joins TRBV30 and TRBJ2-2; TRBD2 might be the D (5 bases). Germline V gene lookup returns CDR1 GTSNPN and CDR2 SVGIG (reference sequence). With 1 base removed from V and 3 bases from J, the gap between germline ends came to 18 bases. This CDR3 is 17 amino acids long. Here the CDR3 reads CAWSDTPGWTDTGELFF. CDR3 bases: TGTGCCTGGAGTGACACCCCGGGGTGGACTGACACCGGGGAGCTGTTTTTT.

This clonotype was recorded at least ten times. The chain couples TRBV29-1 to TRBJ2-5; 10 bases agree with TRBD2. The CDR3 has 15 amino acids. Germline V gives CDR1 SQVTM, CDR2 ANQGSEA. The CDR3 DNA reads TGCAGATCCAGGCTAGCGGGGGCTAACCAAGAGACCCAGTACTTC. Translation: CRSRLAGANQETQYF.

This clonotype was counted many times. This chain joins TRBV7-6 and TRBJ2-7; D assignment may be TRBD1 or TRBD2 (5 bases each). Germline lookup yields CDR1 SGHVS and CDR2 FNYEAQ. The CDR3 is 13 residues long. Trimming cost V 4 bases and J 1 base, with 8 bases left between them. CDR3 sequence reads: CASSWDGSYEQYF. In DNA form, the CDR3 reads TGTGCCAGCAGCTGGGACGGTTCCTACGAGCAGTACTTC.

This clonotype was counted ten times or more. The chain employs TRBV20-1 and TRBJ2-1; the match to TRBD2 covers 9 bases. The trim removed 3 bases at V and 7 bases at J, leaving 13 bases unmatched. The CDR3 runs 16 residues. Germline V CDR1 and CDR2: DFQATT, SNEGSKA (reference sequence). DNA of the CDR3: TGCAGTGCTAGCCTTAGCGGGAGTATGATTGGTAATGAGCAGTTCTTC. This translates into CSASLSGSMIGNEQFF.